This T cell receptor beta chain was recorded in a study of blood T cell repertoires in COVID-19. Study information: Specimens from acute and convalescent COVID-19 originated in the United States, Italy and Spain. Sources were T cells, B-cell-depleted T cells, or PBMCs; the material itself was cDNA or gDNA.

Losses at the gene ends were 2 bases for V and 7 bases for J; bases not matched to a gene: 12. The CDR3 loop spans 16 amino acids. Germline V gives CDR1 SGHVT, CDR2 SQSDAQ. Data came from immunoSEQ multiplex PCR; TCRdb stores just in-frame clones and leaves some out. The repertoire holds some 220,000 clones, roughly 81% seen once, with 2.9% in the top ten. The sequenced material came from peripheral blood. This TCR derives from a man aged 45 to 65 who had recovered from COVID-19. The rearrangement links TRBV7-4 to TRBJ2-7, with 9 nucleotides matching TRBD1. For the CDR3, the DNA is TGTGCCAGCAGCTTAAGATGGGACAGGGAGGTCGGGGAGCAGTACTTC. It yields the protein CASSLRWDREVGEQYF.